This T cell receptor beta chain was captured in a study of T cell repertoires in cytomegalovirus infection. Study-wide background: Evidence of both CMV infection and a matching HLA type came from public TCR beta signatures. Study observations and caveats: Ex vivo, HLA-C-restricted CMV-specific TCR beta clonotypes prevailed over the rest of the response. CMV carriers having the relevant HLA were flagged by cumulative public TCR beta family frequency.

TCRdb re-called the reads through MiXCR, storing one row per CDR3 protein. The sample lists some 440,000 distinct CDR3 sequences; approximately 31% were seen once. The CDR3 length is 16 residues. Germline values: CDR1 MNHEY, CDR2 SMNVEV (reference sequence). After removal of 6 bases from V and 6 bases from J, the junction contained 12 bases not matched to a gene. Many counts were recorded for this clonotype. Its antigen is unknown. The sample taken for sequencing was PBMCs. This clonotype was obtained from a human donor in good health (CMV status not recorded). Some clones in this sample may be carry-over from other donors' samples. The chain recombines TRBV27 with TRBJ2-2, with 8 bases fitting TRBD1. In nucleotides, the CDR3 is TGTGCCAGCAGCCTAAAACAGGGGGTGGTTCCCGGGGAGCTGTTTTTT. Amino acid sequence: CASSLKQGVVPGELFF.